This T cell receptor beta chain originates from a study of human T cells and chemical hapten exposure. About the research overall: Skin on the upper inner arm, about 2 cm by about 2 cm in size, was sensitized with 2% DPC.

Regarding the study as a whole: The study found expanded TCRs formed significantly more large CDR3 similarity clusters than controls.

After removal of 7 bases from V and 5 bases from J, the junction contained 7 bases not matched to a gene. The germline V gene encodes CDR1 LNHDA and CDR2 SQIVND (reference sequence). This CDR3 spans 15 amino acids. TCRdb itself ran the RACE reads through MiXCR, one entry per CDR3 protein. The sample shows some 110,000 distinct CDR3 sequences, around 10% of them seen only once. The time point is: patch test 1, 2 weeks after DPC sensitization. Treatment noted: therapeutic diphenylcyclopropenone sensitization with weekly scalp DPC. This clonotype showed up many times. Its specificity is not known. This TCR derives from a woman in her forties or fifties with alopecia areata. Some clones in this sample may be carry-over from other donors' samples. The chain recombines TRBV19 with TRBJ2-1, with 11 bases that match TRBD2. The source material was whole blood, sampled in connection with sensitization to the hapten diphenylcyclopropenone (DPC). DNA of the CDR3: TGTGCCAGTACCGATACTAGCGGGGGCCACAATGAGCAGTTCTTC. Translation: CASTDTSGGHNEQFF.